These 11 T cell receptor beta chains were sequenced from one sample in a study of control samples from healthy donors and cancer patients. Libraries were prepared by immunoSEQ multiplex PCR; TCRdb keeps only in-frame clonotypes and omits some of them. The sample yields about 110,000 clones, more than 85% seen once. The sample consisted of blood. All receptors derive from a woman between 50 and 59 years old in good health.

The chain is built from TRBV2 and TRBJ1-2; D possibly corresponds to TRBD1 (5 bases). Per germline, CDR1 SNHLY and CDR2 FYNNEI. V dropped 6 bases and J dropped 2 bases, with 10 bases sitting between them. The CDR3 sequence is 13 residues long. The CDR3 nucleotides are TGTGCCAGCAGGGTTGGACAAAACTATGGCTACACCTTC. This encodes CASRVGQNYGYTF.

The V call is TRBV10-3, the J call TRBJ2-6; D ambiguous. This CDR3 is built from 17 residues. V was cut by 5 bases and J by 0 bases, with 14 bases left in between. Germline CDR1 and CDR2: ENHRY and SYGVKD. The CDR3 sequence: CAISLSGPSSGANVLTF. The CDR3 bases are TGTGCCATCAGTCTCTCCGGACCCAGCTCTGGGGCCAACGTCCTGACTTTC.

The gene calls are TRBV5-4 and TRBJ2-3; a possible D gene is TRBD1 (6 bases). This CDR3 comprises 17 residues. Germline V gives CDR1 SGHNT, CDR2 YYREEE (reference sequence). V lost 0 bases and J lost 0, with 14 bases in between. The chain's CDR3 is CASSLGSGARSTDTQYF. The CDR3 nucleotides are TGTGCCAGCAGCTTGGGTTCAGGGGCGCGGAGCACAGATACGCAGTATTTT.

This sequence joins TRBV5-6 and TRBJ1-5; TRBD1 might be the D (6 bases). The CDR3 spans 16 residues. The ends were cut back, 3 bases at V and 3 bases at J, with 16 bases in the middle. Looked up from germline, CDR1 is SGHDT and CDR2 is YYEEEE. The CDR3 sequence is CASSSWGRGYNQPQHF. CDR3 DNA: TGTGCCAGCAGCTCTTGGGGGCGGGGATACAATCAGCCCCAGCATTTT.

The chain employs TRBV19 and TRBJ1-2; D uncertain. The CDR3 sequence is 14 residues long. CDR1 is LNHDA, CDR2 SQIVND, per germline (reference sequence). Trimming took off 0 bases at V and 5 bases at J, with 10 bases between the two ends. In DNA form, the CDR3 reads TGTGCCAGTAGTATAGAAGGGCAAGTTTATGGCTACACCTTC. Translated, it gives CASSIEGQVYGYTF.

The DNA for the CDR3 is TGTGCCAGCAGTTACCTGGACGGCTACGAGCAGTACTTC. Encoded protein: CASSYLDGYEQYF. This chain links TRBV6-2 or TRBV6-3 with TRBJ2-7; D is ambiguous. The ends were cut back, 2 bases at V and 3 bases at J, with 8 bases in the middle. From germline, CDR1 is MNHEY and CDR2 SVGEGT. CDR3 length: 13 residues.

DNA of the CDR3: TGTGCCAGCCTTTGGGGGGCCTCCGGAACCGAGCAGTACGTC. Translated, it gives CASLWGASGTEQYV. V is TRBV6-5 and J is TRBJ2-7; D assignment may be TRBD1 or TRBD2 (6 bases each). The germline CDR1 and CDR2 sequences are MNHEY and SVGAGI. This CDR3 region has 14 residues. V shed 8 bases and J shed 6 bases, with 20 bases lying between them.

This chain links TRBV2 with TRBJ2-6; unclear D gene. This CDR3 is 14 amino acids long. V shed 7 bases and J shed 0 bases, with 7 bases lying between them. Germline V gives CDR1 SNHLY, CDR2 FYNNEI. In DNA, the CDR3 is TGTGCCAGCAAAATAGACTCTGGGGCCAACGTCCTGACTTTC. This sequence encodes CASKIDSGANVLTF.

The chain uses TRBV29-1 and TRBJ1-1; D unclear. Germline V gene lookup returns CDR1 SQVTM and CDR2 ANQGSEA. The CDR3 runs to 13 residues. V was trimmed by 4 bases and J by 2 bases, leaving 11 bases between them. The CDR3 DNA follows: TGCAGCGTTGGGCACCTCCTAAACACTGAAGCTTTCTTT. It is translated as CSVGHLLNTEAFF.

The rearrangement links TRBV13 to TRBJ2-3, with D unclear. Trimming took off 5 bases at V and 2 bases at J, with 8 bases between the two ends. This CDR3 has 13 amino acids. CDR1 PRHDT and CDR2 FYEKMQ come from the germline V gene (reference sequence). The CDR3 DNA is TGTGCCAGCAGCAGACCAAACACAGATACGCAGTATTTT. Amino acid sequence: CASSRPNTDTQYF.

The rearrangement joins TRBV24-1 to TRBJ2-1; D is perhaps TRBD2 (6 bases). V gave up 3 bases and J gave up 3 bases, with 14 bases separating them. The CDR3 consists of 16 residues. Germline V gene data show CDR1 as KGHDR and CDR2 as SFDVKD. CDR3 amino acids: CATSDRGNGVYNEQFF. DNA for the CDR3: TGTGCCACCAGTGATCGGGGGAACGGGGTCTACAATGAGCAGTTCTTC.